The clone carrying this T cell receptor (beta chain) has only a few counts. This sample is part of a study of blood T cell repertoires in COVID-19. Looking at the study overall: Sites across the United States, Italy and Spain contributed samples from acute and convalescent COVID-19. From T cells, B-cell-depleted T cells, or PBMCs came the material, which was cDNA or gDNA.

Original handling: Amplification with reference gene primers provided the estimates of nucleated cell counts. Measured with immunoSEQ multiplex PCR; TCRdb has only the in-frame clones, and not every one. D and trimming come from the DNA, and the V and J calls and clone size come from that table. The sample comprises over 600,000 clones, more than 80% of which are singletons, and roughly 0.25% rests with the top ten. Germline V gives CDR1 GTSNPN, CDR2 SVGIG (reference sequence). The junction had 5 bases not matched to a gene; V was cut back by 3 bases and J by 4 bases. The CDR3 contains 14 residues. The specimen was peripheral blood. The chain links TRBV30 to TRBJ2-3; 9 nucleotides agree with TRBD2. The sequence was obtained from a woman aged 18-29 years with acute or convalescent COVID-19. The CDR3 DNA reads TGTGCCTGGAGGAGACTAGCGGAGCCAGATACGCAGTATTTT. This translates into CAWRRLAEPDTQYF.